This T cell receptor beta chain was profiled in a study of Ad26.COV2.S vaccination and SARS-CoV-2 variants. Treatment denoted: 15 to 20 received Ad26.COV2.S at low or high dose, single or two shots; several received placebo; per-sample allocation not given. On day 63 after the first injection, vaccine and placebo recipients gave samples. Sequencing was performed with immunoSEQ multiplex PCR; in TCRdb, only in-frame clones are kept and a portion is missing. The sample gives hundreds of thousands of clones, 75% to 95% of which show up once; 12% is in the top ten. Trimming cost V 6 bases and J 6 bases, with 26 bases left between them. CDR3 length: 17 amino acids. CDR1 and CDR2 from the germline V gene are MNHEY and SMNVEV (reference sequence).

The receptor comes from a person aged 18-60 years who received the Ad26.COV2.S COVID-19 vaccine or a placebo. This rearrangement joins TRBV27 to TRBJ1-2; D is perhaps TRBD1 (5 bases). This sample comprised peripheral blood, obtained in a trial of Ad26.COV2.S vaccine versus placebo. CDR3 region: CASRTNPGGGEGDGYTF. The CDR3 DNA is TGTGCCAGCAGAACCAACCCCGGAGGAGGGGAAGGGGATGGCTACACCTTC.